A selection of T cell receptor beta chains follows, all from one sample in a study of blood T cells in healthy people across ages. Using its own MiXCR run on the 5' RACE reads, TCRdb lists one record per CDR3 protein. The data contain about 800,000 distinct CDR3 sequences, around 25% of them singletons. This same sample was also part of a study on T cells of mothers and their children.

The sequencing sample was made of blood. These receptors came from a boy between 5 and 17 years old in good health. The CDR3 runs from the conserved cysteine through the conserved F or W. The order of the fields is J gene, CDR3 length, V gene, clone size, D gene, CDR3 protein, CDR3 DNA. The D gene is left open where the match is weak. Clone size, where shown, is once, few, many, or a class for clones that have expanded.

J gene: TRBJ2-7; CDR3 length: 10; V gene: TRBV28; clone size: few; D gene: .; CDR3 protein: CATLGNEQYF; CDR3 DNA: TGTGCCACCTTGGGGAACGAGCAGTACTTC
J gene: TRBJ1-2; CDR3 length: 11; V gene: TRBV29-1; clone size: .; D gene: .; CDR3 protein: CSVDELPSYTF; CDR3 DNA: TGCAGCGTTGATGAACTGCCTAGCTACACCTTC
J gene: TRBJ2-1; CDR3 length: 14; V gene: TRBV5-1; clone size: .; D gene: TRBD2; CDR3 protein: CASSLGSGGLEQFF; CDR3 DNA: TGCGCCAGCAGCTTGGGAAGCGGGGGGCTAGAGCAGTTCTTC
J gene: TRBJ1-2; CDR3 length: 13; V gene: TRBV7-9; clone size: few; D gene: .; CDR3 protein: CASSLGESNGYTF; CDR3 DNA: TGTGCCAGCAGCTTAGGGGAGTCTAATGGCTACACCTTC
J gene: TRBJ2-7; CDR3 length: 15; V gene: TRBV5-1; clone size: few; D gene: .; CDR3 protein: CASRPGPALWDEQYF; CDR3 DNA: TGCGCCAGCCGCCCCGGACCGGCTTTGTGGGACGAGCAGTACTTC
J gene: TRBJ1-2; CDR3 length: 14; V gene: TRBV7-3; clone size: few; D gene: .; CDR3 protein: CASSLTSGSYGYTF; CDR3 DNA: TGTGCCAGCAGCTTAACATCAGGGAGCTATGGCTACACCTTC
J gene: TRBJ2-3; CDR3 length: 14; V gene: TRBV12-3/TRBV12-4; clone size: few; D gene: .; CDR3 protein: CASSFDRTTDTQYF; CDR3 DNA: TGTGCCAGCAGTTTTGACAGGACCACAGATACGCAGTATTTT
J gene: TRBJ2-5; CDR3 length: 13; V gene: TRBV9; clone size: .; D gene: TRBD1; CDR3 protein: CASSVALDREQYF; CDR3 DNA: TGTGCCAGCAGCGTAGCTCTGGACAGGGAGCAGTACTTC
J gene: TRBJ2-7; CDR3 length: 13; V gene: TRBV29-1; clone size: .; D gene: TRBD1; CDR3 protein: CSGGFGQGGEQYF; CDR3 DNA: TGCAGCGGGGGCTTTGGACAGGGGGGAGAGCAGTACTTC
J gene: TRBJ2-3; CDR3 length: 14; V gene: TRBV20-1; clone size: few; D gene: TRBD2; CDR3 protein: CSASLAGRADTQYF; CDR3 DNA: TGCAGTGCTAGCCTAGCGGGACGCGCAGATACGCAGTATTTT
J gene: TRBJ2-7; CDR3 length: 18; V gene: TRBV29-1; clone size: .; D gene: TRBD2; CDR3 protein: CRRGPAKRAGGISYEQYF; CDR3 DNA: TGCAGGCGGGGTCCCGCCAAACGAGCGGGAGGAATTAGCTACGAGCAGTACTTC
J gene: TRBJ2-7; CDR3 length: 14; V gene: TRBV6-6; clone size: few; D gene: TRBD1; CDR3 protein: CASTRGQGAYEQYF; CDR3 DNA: TGTGCCAGCACTAGGGGACAGGGGGCATACGAGCAGTACTTC
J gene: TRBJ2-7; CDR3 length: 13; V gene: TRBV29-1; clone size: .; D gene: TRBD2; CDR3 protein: CSVEVSGGYEQYF; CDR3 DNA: TGCAGCGTTGAGGTTAGCGGGGGATACGAGCAGTACTTC
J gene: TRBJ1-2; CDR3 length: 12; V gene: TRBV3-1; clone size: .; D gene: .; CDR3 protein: CASSQNGDGYTF; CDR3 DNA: TGTGCCAGCAGCCAAAATGGAGATGGCTACACCTTC
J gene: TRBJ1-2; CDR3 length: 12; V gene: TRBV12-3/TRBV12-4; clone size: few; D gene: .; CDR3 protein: CASSTSPYGYTF; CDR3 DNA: TGTGCCAGCAGCACTTCCCCCTATGGCTACACCTTC
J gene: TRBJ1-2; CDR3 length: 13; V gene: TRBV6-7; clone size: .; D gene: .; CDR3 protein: CASSYGGGKGYTF; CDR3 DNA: TGTGCCAGCAGTTACGGTGGGGGAAAAGGCTACACCTTC
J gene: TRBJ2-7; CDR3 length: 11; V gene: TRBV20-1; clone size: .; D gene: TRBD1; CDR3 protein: CSATEQGKQYF; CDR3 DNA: TGCAGTGCTACCGAACAGGGGAAGCAGTACTTC
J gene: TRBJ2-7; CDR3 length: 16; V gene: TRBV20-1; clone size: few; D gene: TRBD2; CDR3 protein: CSARVVAGDIPYEQYF; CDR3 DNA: TGCAGTGCTAGAGTTGTAGCGGGGGACATCCCCTACGAGCAGTACTTC
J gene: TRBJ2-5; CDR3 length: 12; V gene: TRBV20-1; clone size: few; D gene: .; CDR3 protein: CSAGREGETQYF; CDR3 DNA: TGCAGTGCTGGTAGGGAAGGAGAGACCCAGTACTTC
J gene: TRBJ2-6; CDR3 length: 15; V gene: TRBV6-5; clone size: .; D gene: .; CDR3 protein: CASSYQDSGANVLTF; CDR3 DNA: TGTGCCAGCAGTTACCAAGACTCTGGGGCCAACGTCCTGACTTTC
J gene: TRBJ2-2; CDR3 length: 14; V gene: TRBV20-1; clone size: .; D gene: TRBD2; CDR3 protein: CSARLAGGTGELFF; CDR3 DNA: TGCAGTGCTCGACTAGCGGGGGGCACCGGGGAGCTGTTTTTT
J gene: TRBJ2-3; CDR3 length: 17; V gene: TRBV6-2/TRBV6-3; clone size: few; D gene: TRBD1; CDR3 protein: CASSNLGQGYSTDTQYF; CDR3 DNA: TGTGCCAGCAGCAATCTCGGACAGGGATATTCTACAGATACGCAGTATTTT
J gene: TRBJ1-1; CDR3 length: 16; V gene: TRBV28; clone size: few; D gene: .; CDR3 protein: CASSLGPGGSPAKAFF; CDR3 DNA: TGTGCCAGCAGTTTGGGGCCAGGAGGCTCCCCAGCAAAAGCTTTCTTT
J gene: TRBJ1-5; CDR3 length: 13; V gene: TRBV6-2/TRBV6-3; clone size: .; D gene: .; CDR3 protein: CATRAGSNQPQHF; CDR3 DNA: TGTGCCACCAGGGCTGGCAGCAATCAGCCCCAGCATTTT
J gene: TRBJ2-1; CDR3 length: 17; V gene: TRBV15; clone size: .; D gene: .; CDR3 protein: CATSREGRVGIYNEQFF; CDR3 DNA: TGTGCCACCAGCAGAGAGGGCAGGGTCGGGATCTACAATGAGCAGTTCTTC
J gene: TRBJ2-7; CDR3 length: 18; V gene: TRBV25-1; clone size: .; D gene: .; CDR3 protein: CASSEWGYGSGFSYEQYF; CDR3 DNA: TGTGCCAGCAGTGAATGGGGGTACGGGTCAGGGTTCTCCTACGAGCAGTACTTC
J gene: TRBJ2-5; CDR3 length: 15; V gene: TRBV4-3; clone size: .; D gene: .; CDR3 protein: CASSQARAGRETQYF; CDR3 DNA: TGCGCCAGCAGCCAAGCGCGGGCAGGGAGGGAGACCCAGTACTTC
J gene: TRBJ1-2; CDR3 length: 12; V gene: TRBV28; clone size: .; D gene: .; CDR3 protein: CASRAGGPGYTF; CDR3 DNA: TGTGCCAGCAGGGCCGGTGGCCCGGGCTACACCTTC
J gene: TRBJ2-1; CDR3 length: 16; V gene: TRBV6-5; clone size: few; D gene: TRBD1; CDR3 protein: CASSYLGTGSLYEQFF; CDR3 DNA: TGTGCCAGCAGTTACCTAGGGACAGGGTCCTTGTATGAGCAGTTCTTC
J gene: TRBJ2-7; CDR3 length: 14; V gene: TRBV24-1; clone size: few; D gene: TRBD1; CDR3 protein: CATSEGQNPYEQYF; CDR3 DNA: TGTGCCACCAGTGAGGGACAGAACCCCTACGAGCAGTACTTC
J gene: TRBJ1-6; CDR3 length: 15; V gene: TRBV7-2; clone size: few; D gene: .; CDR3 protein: CASSLGGLASSPLHF; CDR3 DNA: TGTGCCAGCAGCTTAGGTGGTCTGGCATCTTCACCCCTCCACTTT
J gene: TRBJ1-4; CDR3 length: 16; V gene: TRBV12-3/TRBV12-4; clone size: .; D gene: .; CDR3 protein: CASSESQQGRNKKLFF; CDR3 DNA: TGTGCCAGCAGTGAATCACAACAGGGACGGAATAAAAAACTGTTTTTT
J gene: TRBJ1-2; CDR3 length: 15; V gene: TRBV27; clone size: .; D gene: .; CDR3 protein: CANSSPIGGGGGYTF; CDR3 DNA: TGTGCCAACAGTTCCCCGATTGGTGGGGGAGGGGGCTACACCTTC
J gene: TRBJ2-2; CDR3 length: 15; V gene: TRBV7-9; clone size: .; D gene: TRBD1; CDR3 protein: CASQGDRDDTGELFF; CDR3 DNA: TGTGCCAGCCAGGGAGACAGGGACGACACCGGGGAGCTGTTTTTT
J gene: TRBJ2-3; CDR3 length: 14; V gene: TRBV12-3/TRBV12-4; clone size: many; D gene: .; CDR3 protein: CASRLGTSTDTQYF; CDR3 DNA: TGTGCCAGCCGGCTGGGGACTAGCACAGATACGCAGTATTTT
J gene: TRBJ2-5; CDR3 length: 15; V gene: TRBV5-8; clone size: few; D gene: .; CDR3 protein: CASSFGGYGQETQYF; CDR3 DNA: TGTGCCAGCAGCTTCGGCGGGTACGGGCAAGAGACCCAGTACTTC
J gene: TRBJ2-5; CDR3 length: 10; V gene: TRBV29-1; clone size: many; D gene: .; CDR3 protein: CSVSEETQYF; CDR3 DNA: TGCAGCGTTTCAGAGGAGACCCAGTACTTC
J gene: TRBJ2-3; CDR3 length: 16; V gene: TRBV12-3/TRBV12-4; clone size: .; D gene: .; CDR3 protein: CASKGRPRALADTQYF; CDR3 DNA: TGTGCCAGCAAGGGTAGGCCCCGAGCACTCGCAGATACGCAGTATTTT
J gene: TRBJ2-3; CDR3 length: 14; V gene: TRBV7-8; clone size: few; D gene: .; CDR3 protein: CASIKFGEPDTQYF; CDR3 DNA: TGTGCCAGCATCAAATTCGGGGAGCCAGATACGCAGTATTTT
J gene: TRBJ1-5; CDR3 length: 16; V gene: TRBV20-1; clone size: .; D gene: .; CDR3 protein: CSASARTANSNQPQHF; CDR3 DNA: TGCAGTGCTAGCGCCCGGACAGCTAATAGCAATCAGCCCCAGCATTTT
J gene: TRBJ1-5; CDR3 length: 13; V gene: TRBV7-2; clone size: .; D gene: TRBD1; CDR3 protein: CASSPTGAQPQHF; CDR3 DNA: TGTGCCAGCAGCCCGACAGGGGCCCAGCCCCAGCATTTT
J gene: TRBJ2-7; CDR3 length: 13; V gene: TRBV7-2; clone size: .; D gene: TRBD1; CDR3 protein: CASSYRGDHEQYF; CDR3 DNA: TGTGCCAGCAGTTACAGGGGTGATCACGAGCAGTACTTC
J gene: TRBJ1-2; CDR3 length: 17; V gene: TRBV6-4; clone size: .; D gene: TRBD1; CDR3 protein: CATPQGRDREECYDYTF; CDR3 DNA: TGTGCCACCCCGCAAGGCCGGGACAGGGAAGAGTGCTATGACTACACCTTC
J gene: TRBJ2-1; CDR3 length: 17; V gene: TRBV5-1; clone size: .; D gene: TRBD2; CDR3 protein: CASSLSRLASSYNEQFF; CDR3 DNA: TGCGCCAGCAGCTTGTCAAGACTAGCCTCCTCGTACAATGAGCAGTTCTTC
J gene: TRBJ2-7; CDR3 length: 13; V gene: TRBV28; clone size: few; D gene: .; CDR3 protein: CASSLGTPIEQYF; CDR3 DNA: TGTGCCAGCAGTCTGGGAACCCCCATAGAGCAGTACTTC
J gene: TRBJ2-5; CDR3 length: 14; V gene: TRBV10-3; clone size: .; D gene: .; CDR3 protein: CAISDPDSYQTQYF; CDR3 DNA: TGTGCCATCAGTGACCCGGATAGCTATCAGACCCAGTACTTC
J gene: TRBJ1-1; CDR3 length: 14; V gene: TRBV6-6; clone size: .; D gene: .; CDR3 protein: CASSSDLVITEAFF; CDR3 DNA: TGTGCCAGCAGTTCGGACTTAGTGATCACTGAAGCTTTCTTT
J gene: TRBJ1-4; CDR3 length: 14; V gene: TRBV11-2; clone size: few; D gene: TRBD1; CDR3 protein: CASSLRQGWKKPFF; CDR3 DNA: TGTGCCAGCAGCTTACGACAGGGATGGAAAAAACCGTTTTTT
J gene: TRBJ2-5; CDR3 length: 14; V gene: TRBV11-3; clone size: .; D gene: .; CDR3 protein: CASSRTTWRGTQYF; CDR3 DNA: TGTGCCAGCAGCCGTACTACTTGGCGGGGGACCCAGTACTTC
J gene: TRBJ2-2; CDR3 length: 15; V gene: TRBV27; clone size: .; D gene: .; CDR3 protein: CASRSWLASAGELFF; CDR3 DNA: TGTGCCAGCAGGTCGTGGCTAGCATCCGCCGGGGAGCTGTTTTTT
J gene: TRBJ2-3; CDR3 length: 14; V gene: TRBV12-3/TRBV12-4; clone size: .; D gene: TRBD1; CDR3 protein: CASAGQGRADTQYF; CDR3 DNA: TGTGCCAGCGCGGGACAGGGGAGAGCAGATACGCAGTATTTT
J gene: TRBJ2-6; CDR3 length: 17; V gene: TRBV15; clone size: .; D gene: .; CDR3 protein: CATSRDQKTSGANVLTF; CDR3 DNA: TGTGCCACCAGCAGGGACCAGAAAACCTCTGGGGCCAACGTCCTGACTTTC
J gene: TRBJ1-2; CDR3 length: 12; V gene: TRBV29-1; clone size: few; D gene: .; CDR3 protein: CSASSGGDGYTF; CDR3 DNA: TGCAGCGCATCATCCGGGGGCGATGGCTACACCTTC
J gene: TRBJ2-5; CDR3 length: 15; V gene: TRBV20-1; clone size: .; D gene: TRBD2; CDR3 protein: CSAFNPGTSKETQYF; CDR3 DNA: TGCAGTGCTTTTAATCCCGGGACTAGCAAGGAGACCCAGTACTTC
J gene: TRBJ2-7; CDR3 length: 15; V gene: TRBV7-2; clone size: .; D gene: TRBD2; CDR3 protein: CASRTTGTSSYEQYF; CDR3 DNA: TGTGCCAGCAGAACAACCGGGACTAGCTCCTACGAGCAGTACTTC
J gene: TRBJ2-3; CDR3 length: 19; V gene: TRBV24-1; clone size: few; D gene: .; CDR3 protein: CATSDFIPGLKSLASTQYF; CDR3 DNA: TGTGCCACCAGTGATTTTATTCCGGGACTCAAGTCGCTAGCGTCAACGCAGTATTTT
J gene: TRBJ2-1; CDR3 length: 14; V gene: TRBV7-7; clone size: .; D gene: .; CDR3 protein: CASSLHMGAEEQFF; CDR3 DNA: TGTGCTAGCAGCCTTCACATGGGGGCAGAGGAGCAGTTCTTC
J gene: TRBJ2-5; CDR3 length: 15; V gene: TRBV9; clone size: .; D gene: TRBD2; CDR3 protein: CASSVDGRAAETQYF; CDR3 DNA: TGTGCCAGCAGCGTAGACGGGAGGGCCGCAGAGACCCAGTACTTC
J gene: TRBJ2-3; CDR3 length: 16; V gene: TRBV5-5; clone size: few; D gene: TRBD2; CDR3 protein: CASSQTPGLETDTQYF; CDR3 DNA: TGTGCCAGCAGCCAAACTCCGGGACTAGAAACAGATACGCAGTATTTT